This TCR beta chain was retrieved from a study of T-cell reconstitution after alpha-beta-depleted transplantation in children. Preparing the TCRbeta library involved the use of unique molecular identifiers. Using its own MiXCR run on the PCR reads, TCRdb lists one record per CDR3 protein. This sample has about 110,000 distinct CDR3 sequences, with under 13% found just once. This clonotype was seen at least ten times. The V end was cut by 0 bases, the J end by 0 bases, with 9 bases between. Germline values: CDR1 MGHRA, CDR2 YSYEKL. The CDR3 is 16 amino acids. Sequenced here: PBMCs from the stem cell graft donor, sampled from the stem cell graft. The chain links TRBV4-1 to TRBJ2-1, with D unclear. The origin of this receptor is a human donor who donated a stem cell graft to a child with acute lymphoblastic leukemia. The CDR3 coding sequence is TGCGCCAGCAGCCAAGAAAAGGAAAGCTCCTACAATGAGCAGTTCTTC. The encoded protein is CASSQEKESSYNEQFF.